This T cell receptor beta chain derives from a study of blood T cell repertoires in COVID-19. The wider study: Samples came from the United States, Italy and Spain, spanning acute and convalescent COVID-19.

Sequencing was performed with immunoSEQ multiplex PCR; in TCRdb, only in-frame clones are kept and a portion is missing. The sample lists roughly 230,000 clones; more than 75% were seen once. No more than 2 weeks before study entry, exposed participants had met a case of COVID-19. The V gene's germline CDR1 is SGHRS and CDR2 YFSETQ. This CDR3 has 14 residues. After removal of 4 bases from V and 6 bases from J, the junction contained 9 bases not matched to a gene. This TCR came from a woman between 45 and 65 years old who had been exposed to COVID-19. Sequencing used PBMCs or T cells enriched from blood (not recorded which). The chain is built from TRBV5-1 and TRBJ2-7; TRBD1 aligns across 8 bases. CDR3 sequence: CASSVGQGVGEQYF. CDR3 in DNA: TGCGCCAGCAGCGTTGGACAGGGTGTGGGCGAGCAGTACTTC.